One sample yielded the 31 T cell receptor beta chains listed below, sequenced in a study of T cell repertoires in cytomegalovirus infection. In TCRdb, the reads were re-called with MiXCR into one record per CDR3 protein. Here the sample spans about 140,000 distinct CDR3 sequences, 5% to 6.5% being singletons. What was sequenced was PBMCs. The source of these receptors is a human donor in good health (CMV status not recorded). Some clones in this sample may be carry-over from other donors' samples.

The chain employs TRBV20-1 and TRBJ2-1; 11 bases are shared with TRBD2. Germline CDR1 is DFQATT and CDR2 is SNEGSKA (reference sequence). There are 15 residues in the CDR3. V trimming: 6 bases; J trimming: 9 bases; junction bases outside the gene matches: 13. CDR3: CSASPIAGGWGEQFF. Here the CDR3 DNA reads TGCAGTGCCAGCCCCATAGCGGGGGGGTGGGGTGAGCAGTTCTTC.

This chain joins TRBV6-6 and TRBJ2-3; 12 bases are shared with TRBD2. Germline V lookup: CDR1 MNHNY, CDR2 SVGAGI (reference sequence). This CDR3 region has 16 residues. Trimming cost V 7 bases and J 4 bases; bases outside gene matches: 9. The CDR3 nucleotides read TGTGCCAGCATCGACCGGCTAGCGGGGGGGGCAGATACGCAGTATTTT. This gives the protein CASIDRLAGGADTQYF.

This clonotype was seen a few times. The J gene is TRBJ2-7, the V gene TRBV3-1; 7 bases fit TRBD1. The V segment lost 2 bases and the J segment 0 bases; nucleotides outside the gene matches: 1. The CDR3 extends over 14 amino acids. Germline V gives CDR1 LGHDT, CDR2 YNNKEL (reference sequence). CDR3 region: CASSQWDSSYEQYF. CDR3 nucleotide sequence: TGTGCCAGCAGCCAATGGGACAGCTCCTACGAGCAGTACTTC.

This rearrangement joins TRBV20-1 to TRBJ1-2; D is unclear. V was pared by 7 bases and J by 4 bases, with 16 bases between. CDR3 length: 13 residues. CDR1 and CDR2 (germline): DFQATT, SNEGSKA (reference sequence). CDR3 loop: CSVESGRGYGYTF. For the CDR3, the DNA is TGCAGTGTCGAGAGTGGGCGAGGCTATGGCTACACCTTC.

This clonotype was observed many times. The chain joins TRBV19 to TRBJ2-6, with 8 positions matching TRBD1. V lost 5 bases, J lost 0 bases, and 6 bases stayed unmatched. CDR3 size: 17 residues. Germline lookup yields CDR1 LNHDA and CDR2 SQIVND (reference sequence). The CDR3 DNA reads as TGTGCCAGTAGTCGGCCAGGGGGCCGCTCTGGGGCCAACGTCCTGACTTTC. This gives the protein CASSRPGGRSGANVLTF.

The rearrangement uses TRBV20-1 and TRBJ1-1; no reliable D call. The CDR3 has 12 amino acids. CDR1 and CDR2 (germline): DFQATT, SNEGSKA (reference sequence). The germline V and J ends were trimmed by 5 bases and 4 bases, with 11 bases remaining between them. CDR3 sequence: CSAGVLGTEAFF. The CDR3 nucleotides are TGCAGTGCTGGGGTGTTGGGCACTGAAGCTTTCTTT.

The chain has TRBV7-9 and TRBJ2-1, with D unresolved. Germline values: CDR1 SEHNR, CDR2 FQNEAQ (reference sequence). The CDR3 consists of 14 residues. V lost 3 bases, J lost 1 base, and 7 bases lay in between. The CDR3 DNA is TGTGCCAGCAGCTTGAGCGCATCCTACAATGAGCAGTTCTTC. This codes for CASSLSASYNEQFF.

The chain employs TRBV7-3 and TRBJ2-1; unclear D gene. In germline, CDR1 is SGHTA, CDR2 FQGTGA. V was trimmed by 2 bases and J by 5 bases, leaving 7 bases between them. The CDR3 is made up of 13 amino acids. CDR3 sequence (DNA): TGTGCCAGCAGCTTATCCAGAGACAATGAGCAGTTCTTC. This codes for CASSLSRDNEQFF.

This clonotype was recorded many times. This chain joins TRBV24-1 and TRBJ2-2, with 8 bases matching TRBD1. The V gene end was trimmed by 6 bases and the J gene end by 4 bases; junction bases not matched to a gene: 9. Per germline, CDR1 KGHDR and CDR2 SFDVKD. The CDR3 runs to 16 residues. The CDR3 nucleotides read TGTGCCACCAGTCGGAATCCGGGACAGGCCACCGGGGAGCTGTTTTTT. It translates to CATSRNPGQATGELFF.

The rearrangement joins TRBV20-1 to TRBJ2-1, with D unresolved. This CDR3 region has 11 residues. Germline values: CDR1 DFQATT, CDR2 SNEGSKA (reference sequence). Between the trimmed V and J ends, which lost 0 bases and 4 bases, there was a span of 1 base. CDR3 residues: CSAREYNEQFF. Written as DNA, the CDR3 is TGCAGTGCTAGAGAGTACAATGAGCAGTTCTTC.

This sequence joins TRBV14 and TRBJ1-1; unclear D gene. The CDR3 is 13 amino acids. CDR1 is SGHDN and CDR2 is FVKESK in the germline V gene. The germline V and J ends were trimmed by 2 bases and 8 bases, with 12 bases remaining between them. In nucleotides, the CDR3 is TGTGCCAGCAGCCAATTTGCCGTCAGGGAAGCTTTCTTT. Protein sequence: CASSQFAVREAFF.

This clonotype was recorded at least ten times. The J gene is TRBJ1-1, the V gene TRBV7-8, with 8 bases lining up with TRBD1. Germline V gene sequence: CDR1 SGHVS, CDR2 FQNEAQ. The CDR3 covers 15 residues. The junction had 10 bases not matched to a gene; V was cut back by 5 bases and J by 5 bases. CDR3 sequence reads: CASSPTWTGRTEAFF. CDR3 DNA sequence: TGTGCCAGCAGCCCTACCTGGACAGGGAGAACTGAAGCTTTCTTT.

Ten or more counts support this clonotype. V and J are TRBV7-9 and TRBJ2-7; D is ambiguous. Trimming stripped 1 base from V and 6 bases from J, with 10 bases between. The CDR3 covers 13 residues. CDR1 and CDR2 from the germline V gene are SEHNR and FQNEAQ (reference sequence). The CDR3 nucleotides read TGTGCCAGCAGCTTAGGGGGATCTGGCGAGCAGTACTTC. Its protein product is CASSLGGSGEQYF.

The chain links TRBV20-1 to TRBJ1-6, with a weak D call TRBD1 (6 bases). CDR1 and CDR2 (germline): DFQATT, SNEGSKA (reference sequence). This CDR3 spans 12 amino acids. Trimming shortened V by 3 bases and J by 9 bases, and 9 bases separated the two germline ends. CDR3 amino acids: CSASTGSSPLHF. As DNA, the CDR3 is TGCAGTGCTAGTACAGGGAGTTCACCCCTCCACTTT.

Ten or more counts support this clonotype. The J gene is TRBJ2-5, the V gene TRBV7-2; possibly TRBD1 for D (6 bases). CDR3 length equals 16 residues. V was cut by 1 base and J by 5 bases, with 17 bases left in between. The V gene's germline CDR1 is SGHTA and CDR2 FQGNSA. The CDR3 DNA is TGTGCCAGCAGCTTAGTCGGATACAGGGTTGGGGAGACCCAGTACTTC. Amino acids: CASSLVGYRVGETQYF.

The table lists this clonotype with many counts. This chain links TRBV5-4 with TRBJ2-3; no clear D. Germline V CDR1 and CDR2: SGHNT, YYREEE (reference sequence). The CDR3 has 13 residues. The V gene lost 4 bases and the J gene lost 1 base, with 7 bases spanning the gap. The CDR3, as DNA: TGTGCCAGCAGCCCAGAGCGCACAGATACGCAGTATTTT. Amino acid sequence: CASSPERTDTQYF.

The genes are TRBV2 and TRBJ2-4; D is ambiguous. Trimming took off 6 bases at V and 6 bases at J, with 12 bases between the two ends. This CDR3 comprises 13 residues. Germline CDR1 is SNHLY and CDR2 is FYNNEI. The CDR3 here is CASRDYLRNIQYF. The CDR3, as DNA: TGTGCCAGCAGGGATTACCTTAGAAACATTCAGTACTTC.

There are many counts of this clonotype. V gene TRBV11-3 combines with J gene TRBJ1-1; weak D call: TRBD1 (6 bases). The CDR3 has 13 residues. The V end lost 5 bases, the J end lost 11 bases, and 18 bases lay between the germline ends. Germline lookup yields CDR1 SGHNT and CDR2 YENEEA. CDR3 loop: CASSPSRGGEAFF. In nucleotides, the CDR3 is TGTGCCAGCAGCCCCTCTAGGGGGGGCGAGGCTTTCTTT.

This clonotype has just a few counts. The chain carries TRBV7-2 and TRBJ2-3, with 8 bases lining up with TRBD2. Looked up from germline, CDR1 is SGHTA and CDR2 is FQGNSA. Germline trimming cut 5 bases from V and 4 bases from J; bases unmatched to any gene: 5. This CDR3 has 14 amino acids. The CDR3 region has the DNA TGTGCCAGCAGCGCCGGGGGGGGGGCAGATACGCAGTATTTT. Translated, it gives CASSAGGGADTQYF.

This clonotype has a count of ten or more. This chain joins TRBV7-8 and TRBJ1-5, with D maybe TRBD1 (5 bases). V lost 1 base to trimming and J lost 3 bases, with 19 bases between them. CDR3 length: 18 residues. The V gene's germline CDR1 is SGHVS and CDR2 FQNEAQ. The CDR3: CASSLGQEWRGNNQPQHF. In DNA, the CDR3 is TGTGCCAGCAGCTTAGGGCAGGAGTGGCGGGGGAACAATCAGCCCCAGCATTTT.

The table lists this clonotype with many counts. The rearrangement uses TRBV7-2 and TRBJ2-1, with 8 bases aligning to TRBD2. CDR1 SGHTA and CDR2 FQGNSA come from the germline V gene. Losses at the gene ends were 5 bases for V and 0 bases for J; bases not matched to a gene: 6. This CDR3 has 16 residues. As DNA, the CDR3 is TGTGCCAGCAGCCACCGCGGGGGGTACTCCTACAATGAGCAGTTCTTC. This translates into CASSHRGGYSYNEQFF.

This clonotype came up many times. The V call is TRBV7-2, the J call TRBJ2-5; D ambiguous. The CDR3 is 14 amino acids. Deletions cut 5 bases from V and 2 bases from J, with 12 bases between. Germline V gene sequence: CDR1 SGHTA, CDR2 FQGNSA. Written as DNA, the CDR3 is TGTGCCAGCAGCCCTGGCTGGGTTCAAGAGACCCAGTACTTC. It translates to CASSPGWVQETQYF.

The table lists this clonotype with many counts. V and J are TRBV28 and TRBJ2-3; D not certain. There are 17 residues in the CDR3. The germline V gene has CDR1 MDHEN and CDR2 SYDVKM. V gave up 5 bases and J gave up 1 base, with 19 bases separating them. CDR3 amino acids: CASSGSILLRGTDTQYF. For the CDR3, the DNA is TGTGCCAGCAGTGGGTCAATCTTACTAAGGGGCACAGATACGCAGTATTTT. The full variable domain, with the rest looked up from reference TRBV28 and TRBJ2-3, is DVKVTQSSRYLVKRTGEKVFLECVQDMDHENMFWYRQDPGLGLRLIYFSYDVKMKEKGDIPEGYSVSREKKERFSLILESASTNQTSMYLCASSGSILLRGTDTQYFGPGTRLTVL.

This clonotype was picked up many times. This chain connects TRBV7-6 to TRBJ1-1; no clear D. Germline values: CDR1 SGHVS, CDR2 FNYEAQ. The germline V and J ends were trimmed by 2 bases and 8 bases, with 12 bases remaining between them. CDR3 length: 13 residues. The CDR3 DNA reads TGTGCCAGCAGCTTACTGTCCGGGTCAGAAGCTTTCTTT. Protein sequence: CASSLLSGSEAFF.

Only a few counts were recorded for this clonotype. The J gene is TRBJ1-5, the V gene TRBV20-1, with TRBD1 as a possible D gene (6 bases). Trimming removed 6 bases from V and 4 bases from J, with 19 bases in between. The CDR3 totals 15 residues. Germline V CDR1 and CDR2: DFQATT, SNEGSKA (reference sequence). CDR3 sequence reads: CSATGGRSLNQPQHF. The CDR3 DNA reads TGCAGTGCCACGGGGGGGCGATCGTTAAATCAGCCCCAGCATTTT.

As for this clonotype: This may be a read error: a much more frequent sequence differs by one nucleotide. This rearrangement joins TRBV7-2 to TRBJ2-5, with D hard to call. The CDR3 is 15 amino acids. V was cut by 5 bases and J by 8 bases, with 21 bases left in between. Germline CDR1 SGHTA, CDR2 FQGNSA. The chain's CDR3 is CASSLDLTARETQYF. For the CDR3, the DNA is TGTGCCAGCAGCCTGGACCTGACCGCCAGAGAAACCCAGTACTTC.

The gene calls are TRBV20-1 and TRBJ2-1, with TRBD2 matching over 8 bases. This CDR3 spans 15 amino acids. J gave up 2 bases and V 1 base, and 4 bases lay outside the gene matches. Germline V gene data show CDR1 as DFQATT and CDR2 as SNEGSKA (reference sequence). As DNA, the CDR3 is TGCAGTGCTAGAGGCGGGGGGCGCCCCTACAATGAGCAGTTCTTC. It codes for CSARGGGRPYNEQFF.

Many counts were recorded for this clonotype. The chain uses TRBV7-9 and TRBJ2-7; 11 positions agree with TRBD1. V shed 1 base and J 5 bases; nucleotides not matched to a gene: 7. The CDR3 is 16 residues long. Germline V gene sequence: CDR1 SEHNR, CDR2 FQNEAQ (reference sequence). CDR3 region: CASSLVGQGANNEQYF. Written as DNA, the CDR3 is TGTGCCAGCAGCTTAGTCGGACAGGGGGCTAACAACGAGCAGTACTTC.

This chain joins TRBV7-4 and TRBJ2-7; no clear D. The CDR3 contains 15 residues. The V end was cut by 2 bases, the J end by 2 bases, with 13 bases between. The germline CDR1 and CDR2 sequences are SGHVT and SQSDAQ. The CDR3 DNA reads as TGTGCCAGCAGCTTACCGCTGACTGCCCCCTACGAGCAGTACTTC. Translation: CASSLPLTAPYEQYF.

The sample holds many counts of this clonotype. The chain is built from TRBV5-4 and TRBJ2-5; D might be TRBD1 or TRBD2, each matching 6 bases. CDR3 length: 16 residues. Germline V CDR1 and CDR2: SGHNT, YYREEE (reference sequence). Trimming removed 0 bases at V and 4 bases at J, with 16 bases between. The CDR3 DNA reads as TGTGCCAGCAGCTTGGTGGGGGGCCGAGGTGGAGAGACCCAGTACTTC. It specifies CASSLVGGRGGETQYF.

This clonotype was seen ten or more times. The chain joins TRBV7-2 to TRBJ1-5; 9 nucleotides agree with TRBD1. Germline V lookup: CDR1 SGHTA, CDR2 FQGNSA. Trimming removed 1 base from V and 9 bases from J; junction bases left unmatched: 4. The CDR3 length is 14 residues. CDR3 amino acids: CASSLDRGLVPQHF. The CDR3 region has the DNA TGTGCCAGCAGCTTAGACAGGGGGCTGGTGCCCCAGCATTTT.